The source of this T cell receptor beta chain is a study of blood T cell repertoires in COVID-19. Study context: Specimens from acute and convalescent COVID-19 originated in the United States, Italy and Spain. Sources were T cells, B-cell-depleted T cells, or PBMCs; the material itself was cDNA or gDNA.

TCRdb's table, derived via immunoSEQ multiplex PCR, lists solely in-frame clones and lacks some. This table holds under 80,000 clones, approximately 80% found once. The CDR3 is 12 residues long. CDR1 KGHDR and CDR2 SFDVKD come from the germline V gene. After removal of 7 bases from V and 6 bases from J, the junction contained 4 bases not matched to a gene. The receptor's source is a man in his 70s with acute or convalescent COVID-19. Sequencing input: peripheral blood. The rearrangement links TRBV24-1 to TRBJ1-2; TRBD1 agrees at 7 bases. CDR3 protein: CATSDRDNGYTF. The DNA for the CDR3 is TGTGCCACCAGCGACAGGGATAATGGCTACACCTTC.